This T cell receptor (beta chain) appears in the sequencing data of a study of blood T cells in healthy people across ages. Findings and limits, study-wide: In older individuals, TCR beta diversity per million T cells was lower, falling roughly linearly with age. CMV infection status of these donors was not known. Long-lived donors exceeded aged donors in naive CD4+ cells and diversity.

The table lists this clonotype with many counts. Its antigen is unknown. CDR3 length equals 15 residues. Germline V CDR1 and CDR2: SGHRS, YFSETQ. V lost 0 bases to trimming and J lost 2 bases, with 10 bases between them. The second PCR ran roughly 7 to 12 cycles with a sample-barcoded 5' primer and J-beta primers. TCRdb fed the 5' RACE reads into MiXCR, producing one record per CDR3 protein. This table has 550,000 to 650,000 distinct CDR3 sequences, approximately 30% appearing once. Isolation yielded PBMCs, at least 6 million per sample, in every case. The receptor was isolated from a woman older than 75 in good health. The sample was blood. The chain carries TRBV5-1 and TRBJ2-3, with a possible D match to TRBD1 (5 bases). The CDR3 loop reads CASSLEAGNTDTQYF. CDR3 DNA sequence: TGCGCCAGCAGCTTGGAGGCAGGGAACACAGATACGCAGTATTTT.